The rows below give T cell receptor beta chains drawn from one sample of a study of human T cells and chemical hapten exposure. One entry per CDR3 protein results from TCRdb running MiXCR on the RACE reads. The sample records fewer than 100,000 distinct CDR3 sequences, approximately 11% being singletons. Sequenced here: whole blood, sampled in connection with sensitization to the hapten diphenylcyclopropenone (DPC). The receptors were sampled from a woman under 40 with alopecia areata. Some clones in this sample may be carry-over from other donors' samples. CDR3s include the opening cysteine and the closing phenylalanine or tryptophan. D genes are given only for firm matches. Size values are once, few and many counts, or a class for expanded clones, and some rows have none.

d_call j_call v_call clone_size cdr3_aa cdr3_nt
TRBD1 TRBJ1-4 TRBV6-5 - CASSYTQGREKLFF TGTGCCAGCAGTTACACACAGGGGAGGGAAAAACTGTTTTTT
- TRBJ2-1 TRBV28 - CASSFSISYNEQFF TGTGCCAGCAGCTTCAGTATCTCCTACAATGAGCAGTTCTTC
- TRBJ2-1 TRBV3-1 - CASSPLYGVSYNEQFF TGTGCCAGCAGCCCCCTTTATGGGGTCTCCTACAATGAGCAGTTCTTC
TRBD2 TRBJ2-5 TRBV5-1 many CASSLGLAGGRKETQYF TGCGCCAGCAGCTTGGGACTAGCGGGGGGCCGGAAAGAGACCCAGTACTTC
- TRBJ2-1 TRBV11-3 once CASSLEPYNEQFF TGTGCCAGCAGCTTAGAACCCTACAATGAGCAGTTCTTC
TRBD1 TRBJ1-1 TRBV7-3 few CASSEEGGASTEAFF TGTGCCAGCAGCGAGGAAGGGGGCGCAAGCACTGAAGCTTTCTTT
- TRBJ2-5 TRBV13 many CASSEPSAQETQYF TGTGCCAGCAGCGAGCCCAGCGCCCAAGAGACCCAGTACTTC
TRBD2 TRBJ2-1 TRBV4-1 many CASSPRAAGGRDEQFF TGCGCCAGCAGCCCCCGGGCCGCGGGAGGCAGAGATGAGCAGTTCTTC
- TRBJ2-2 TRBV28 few CASSLQGGELFF TGTGCCAGCAGTCTTCAAGGAGGGGAGCTGTTTTTT
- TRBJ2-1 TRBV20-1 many CSARSLSPYNEQFF TGCAGTGCTAGATCCCTATCCCCCTACAATGAGCAGTTCTTC
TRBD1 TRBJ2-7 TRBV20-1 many CSAREGAGGRYEQYF TGCAGTGCTAGAGAGGGTGCAGGGGGCAGGTACGAGCAGTACTTC
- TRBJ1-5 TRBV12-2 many CASRLNRGPNQPQHF TGTGCAAGTCGCTTAAACCGGGGCCCTAATCAGCCCCAGCATTTT
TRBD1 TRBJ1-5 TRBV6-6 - CASRRTGQRNQPQHF TGTGCCAGCAGAAGAACGGGACAGCGCAATCAGCCCCAGCATTTT
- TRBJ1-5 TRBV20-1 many CSAKGTSPQHF TGCAGTGCTAAAGGGACTTCGCCCCAGCATTTT
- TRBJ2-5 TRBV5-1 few CASSLGGADGQETQYF TGCGCCAGCAGCTTGGGCGGGGCGGATGGTCAAGAGACCCAGTACTTC
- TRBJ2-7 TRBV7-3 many CASSPPDRPYAQYF TGTGCCAGCAGCCCCCCCGACAGGCCTTACGCGCAGTACTTC
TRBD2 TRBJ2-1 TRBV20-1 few CSVSSGNGDEQFF TGCAGTGTTTCCAGCGGGAATGGCGATGAGCAGTTCTTC
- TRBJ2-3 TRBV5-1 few CASSPGGSGDTQYF TGCGCCAGCAGCCCCGGCGGGTCGGGAGATACGCAGTATTTT
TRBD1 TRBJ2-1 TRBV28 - CATSRDSHNEQFF TGTGCCACCTCCAGGGACAGCCACAATGAGCAGTTCTTC
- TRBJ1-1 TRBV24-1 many CATSDRPGREAFF TGTGCCACCAGTGATAGGCCAGGGCGGGAAGCTTTCTTT
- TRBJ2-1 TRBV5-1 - CASRPPTSSNEQFF TGCGCCAGCAGGCCCCCCACTAGCTCTAATGAGCAGTTCTTC
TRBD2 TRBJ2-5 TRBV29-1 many CSVDGTSGRETQYF TGCAGCGTCGACGGGACTAGCGGGAGGGAGACCCAGTACTTC
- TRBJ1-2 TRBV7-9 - CASSSRQADKGANYGYTF TGTGCCAGCAGCTCGAGACAGGCGGACAAAGGAGCTAACTATGGCTACACCTTC
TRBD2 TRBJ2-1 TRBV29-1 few CSDLSGSSYNEQFF TGCAGCGACCTTAGCGGGAGTTCCTACAATGAGCAGTTCTTC
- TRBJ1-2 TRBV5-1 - CASSLDWGTYGYTF TGCGCCAGCAGCTTGGACTGGGGAACCTATGGCTACACCTTC